Sequencing of this T cell receptor beta chain was carried out in a study of cytomegalovirus exposure and HLA in healthy donors. The overall study: Tens of millions of unique TCRs from HLA-typed donors made up an early data release.

To note about this clone: Its antigen is as yet unknown.

From germline, CDR1 is SNHLY and CDR2 FYNNEI. J gave up 4 bases and V 10 bases, and 9 bases lay outside the gene matches. This CDR3 comprises 14 residues. PCR involved 60 Vbeta and 13 Jbeta primers. This table comes from immunoSEQ multiplex PCR, and its TCRdb copy is limited to in-frame clones, with some not included. The sample shows over 150,000 clones, more than 75% of them seen only once. Findings of the study overall: 87-base-pair reads could not separate some V segments, including TRBV6-2 and TRBV6-3. Sequencing likely produced, as an artifact, a cluster of highly shared sequence variants.

Regarding donors, all were healthy bone marrow donors. The chain has TRBV2 and TRBJ2-1; the match to TRBD2 covers 8 bases. The receptor's source is a man between 25 and 39 years old in good health and CMV-seropositive. What was sequenced was PBMCs. The DNA for the CDR3 is TGTGCCACCGACCGCGTAGCGGGGTACAATGAGCAGTTCTTC. Translation: CATDRVAGYNEQFF.